This T cell receptor (beta chain) was sequenced during a study of blood T cell repertoires in COVID-19. Measured with immunoSEQ multiplex PCR; TCRdb has only the in-frame clones, and not every one. Among fewer than 250,000 clones listed, 80% to 90% were seen once. Donors were grouped by their self-reported clinical history. This CDR3 has 13 amino acids. Germline V lookup: CDR1 MNHEY, CDR2 SMNVEV (reference sequence). The V and J ends lost 5 bases and 4 bases, in that order; junction bases with no gene match: 4. The TCR originated in a woman younger than 45 with acute COVID-19. Sequenced sample: PBMCs or T cells enriched from blood (not recorded which). This rearrangement joins TRBV27 to TRBJ1-1; TRBD1 aligns across 7 bases. CDR3 sequence reads: CASSRGQTTEAFF. CDR3 nucleotide sequence: TGTGCCAGCAGTCGGGGACAGACCACTGAAGCTTTCTTT.